One T cell receptor beta chain is described in this entry. Germline lookup yields CDR1 ENHRY and CDR2 SYGVKD. Between the trimmed V and J ends, which lost 4 bases and 1 base, there was a span of 16 bases. The CDR3 is made up of 16 amino acids. This specimen belongs to a study of blood T cell repertoires in COVID-19. Study-level information: Samples came from the United States, Italy and Spain, spanning acute and convalescent COVID-19. The analysed material was cDNA or gDNA that came from T cells, B-cell-depleted T cells, or PBMCs.

Seattle enrolled patients during active infection and tracked them longitudinally. Clones were read by immunoSEQ multiplex PCR, and TCRdb kept only the in-frame ones, dropping some. The table has about 60,000 clones, 55% to 75% seen once; the top ten hold more than 4.5%. The genes are TRBV10-3 and TRBJ1-1, with a weak D call TRBD1 (6 bases). The specimen sequenced was peripheral blood. The clonotype was recovered from a woman in her 70s with COVID-19, enrolled during active disease. The chain's CDR3 is CAISGPPGQQNTEAFF. The CDR3 DNA sequence: TGTGCCATCAGTGGCCCGCCGGGACAACAGAACACTGAAGCTTTCTTT.